This T cell receptor (beta chain) was found in a study of shared clonotypes between healthy human individuals. As defined, naive CD8 cells were CD45RO-negative and positively selected for CCR7, with terminally differentiated effector memory CD45RA+ cells excluded. Worth noting for this clone: Its antigen is not known.

CDR1 is MNHNS and CDR2 is SASEGT in the germline V gene. CDR3 length: 14 residues. V was pared by 3 bases and J by 2 bases, with 11 bases between. The table came from immunoSEQ multiplex PCR; TCRdb's copy has only in-frame clones and leaves some out. Of some 2 million clones in the sample, roughly 94% are singletons; the top ten hold under 1.5%. General study points: Clonotypes which were not shared had lower generation probabilities than clonotypes that all four donors shared. Researchers found naive subsets generally carried larger estimated richness than memory subsets.

The source of this sequence is a man younger than 35 in good health. Sequenced sample: naive CD8+ T cells sorted from blood. The V and J genes are TRBV6-1 and TRBJ2-7; TRBD2 is a possible D gene (6 bases). CDR3 region: CASSDWTNAYEQYF. CDR3 DNA sequence: TGTGCCAGCAGTGACTGGACTAACGCCTACGAGCAGTACTTC.